A single sample is the source of the 15 T cell receptor beta chains below, sequenced in a study of T cell responses to AZD1222 COVID-19 vaccine. Sequencing was performed with immunoSEQ multiplex PCR; in TCRdb, only in-frame clones are kept and a portion is missing. The table lists about 150,000 clones, 80% to 90% of them singletons. Sequencing used peripheral blood, obtained 28 days after the second AZD1222 dose. These receptor sequences come from an adult who received the AZD1222 COVID-19 vaccine.

This clone was observed a handful of times. The chain carries TRBV4-2 and TRBJ1-5; D is unclear. V dropped 0 bases and J dropped 0 bases, with 9 bases sitting between them. From germline, CDR1 is LGHNA and CDR2 YNFKEQ. The CDR3 covers 16 residues. The CDR3 reads CASSQEAANSNQPQHF. In DNA form, the CDR3 reads TGTGCCAGCAGCCAAGAAGCAGCTAATAGCAATCAGCCCCAGCATTTT.

V gene TRBV12-3 or TRBV12-4 combines with J gene TRBJ2-1; no definite D call. The CDR3 extends over 11 amino acids. Trimming removed 5 bases from V and 9 bases from J, with 8 bases in between. CDR3 DNA sequence: TGTGCCAGCAGTCTGTTGACTGAGCAGTTCTTC. It yields the protein CASSLLTEQFF.

This clone was recorded only once. The gene calls are TRBV2 and TRBJ2-6; 7 bases align to TRBD1. The trim removed 6 bases at V and 3 bases at J, leaving 5 bases unmatched. The germline gives CDR1 SNHLY, CDR2 FYNNEI. There are 15 residues in the CDR3. The CDR3 loop is CASRGDRDGANVLTF. CDR3 bases: TGTGCCAGCAGGGGAGACAGGGATGGGGCCAACGTCCTGACTTTC.

The chain has TRBV5-6 and TRBJ2-7; 8 positions match TRBD2. Unmatched junction bases numbered 9, after V lost 1 base and J lost 6 bases. This CDR3 has 15 amino acids. The germline V gene encodes CDR1 SGHDT and CDR2 YYEEEE. Written as DNA, the CDR3 is TGTGCCAGCAGCTTGCGTGGACTAGCCTCCCCCGAGCAGTACTTC. Protein product: CASSLRGLASPEQYF.

This clone occurred once. V and J are TRBV4-3 and TRBJ1-5; D uncertain. V gave up 5 bases and J gave up 4 bases, with 9 bases separating them. Germline V CDR1 and CDR2: LGHNA, YSLEER. The CDR3 extends over 13 amino acids. CDR3: CASSSTRNQPQHF. DNA for the CDR3: TGCGCCAGCAGCTCAACAAGGAATCAGCCCCAGCATTTT.

V usage is TRBV6-5 and J usage is TRBJ2-3; TRBD2 might be the D (5 bases). The CDR3 has 14 residues. Germline CDR1 and CDR2: MNHEY and SVGAGI. V lost 7 bases and J lost 1, with 12 bases in between. CDR3 in DNA: TGTGCCAGCACCCTGGGAGAGGGCACAGATACGCAGTATTTT. Translation: CASTLGEGTDTQYF.

The V and J genes are TRBV5-4 and TRBJ1-1, with 7 nucleotides matching TRBD1. Germline CDR1 and CDR2: SGHNT and YYREEE (reference sequence). With 4 bases clipped from V and 4 bases from J, the junction kept 7 bases outside the gene matches. This CDR3 contains 14 residues. The CDR3 DNA reads TGTGCCAGCAGCATTCCGGGACAGTTCACTGAAGCTTTCTTT. This encodes CASSIPGQFTEAFF.

The chain uses TRBV25-1 and TRBJ2-7; 7 bases agree with TRBD1. The germline gives CDR1 MGHDK, CDR2 SYGVNS. The CDR3 is made up of 14 amino acids. Unmatched junction bases numbered 6, after V lost 5 bases and J lost 2 bases. CDR3 sequence reads: CASSPRQGPYEQYF. DNA for the CDR3: TGTGCCAGCAGTCCCCGACAGGGACCCTACGAGCAGTACTTC.

This clone came up once. The chain uses TRBV10-2 and TRBJ1-2; D is uncertain. The CDR3 loop spans 13 amino acids. Per germline, CDR1 WSHSY and CDR2 SAAADI. V dropped 3 bases and J dropped 7 bases, with 12 bases sitting between them. For the CDR3, the DNA is TGCGCCAGCAGTGAATTGCTAACCCGTGGCTACACCTTC. This codes for CASSELLTRGYTF.

This chain links TRBV18 with TRBJ2-7, with D possibly TRBD1 on 6 matching bases. The CDR3 runs 14 residues. Per germline, CDR1 KGHSH and CDR2 LQKENI. With 3 bases removed from V and 3 bases from J, the gap between germline ends came to 12 bases. The CDR3 here is CASSPQGISYEQYF. The CDR3 DNA follows: TGTGCCAGCTCACCCCAGGGGATTAGCTACGAGCAGTACTTC.

V gene TRBV19 combines with J gene TRBJ2-7; D not resolved. V shed 5 bases and J shed 2 bases, with 16 bases lying between them. Germline loops: CDR1 LNHDA, CDR2 SQIVND (reference sequence). This CDR3 comprises 15 residues. The CDR3 DNA reads as TGTGCCAGTAGTTACGCGGCTCTGGCAACCTACGAGCAGTACTTC. Amino acids: CASSYAALATYEQYF.

This clone was seen just once. The J gene is TRBJ1-5, the V gene TRBV3-1 (or the pseudogene TRBV3-2); D perhaps matches TRBD1 (5 bases). Germline loops: CDR1 LGHDT, CDR2 YNNKEL (reference sequence). This CDR3 contains 14 residues. V lost 4 bases and J 4 bases, leaving 11 bases between the germline ends. The CDR3 here is CASSPWGVNQPQHF. DNA of the CDR3: TGTGCCAGCAGCCCCTGGGGGGTAAATCAGCCCCAGCATTTT.

The V and J genes are TRBV18 and TRBJ2-5; tentative D call: TRBD1 (5 bases). The CDR3 covers 13 residues. V lost 2 bases to trimming and J lost 1 base, with 5 bases between them. Germline V gene sequence: CDR1 KGHSH, CDR2 LQKENI. CDR3 DNA: TGTGCCAGCTCACCAAGGGGCCAAGAGACCCAGTACTTC. Translated: CASSPRGQETQYF.

J is TRBJ2-1 and V is TRBV7-3; a possible D gene is TRBD1 (5 bases). The germline gives CDR1 SGHTA, CDR2 FQGTGA. Trimming removed 4 bases from V and 3 bases from J, with 19 bases in between. The CDR3 extends over 17 amino acids. The CDR3 DNA reads TGTGCCAGCAGCTCCCTCCGCCGGACGGACAACTACAATGAGCAGTTCTTC. Translation: CASSSLRRTDNYNEQFF.

CDR3 nucleotide sequence: TGTGCCAGCAGTGAACCAGGGAGACTCAATCAGCCCCAGCATTTT. Its protein product is CASSEPGRLNQPQHF. The rearrangement links TRBV2 to TRBJ1-5; a weak D match, TRBD1 (5 bases). Germline lookup yields CDR1 SNHLY and CDR2 FYNNEI. The CDR3 consists of 15 residues. V lost 2 bases and J 3 bases, leaving 11 bases between the germline ends.